The 9 T cell receptor beta chains presented below share a single source sample, sequenced in a study of blood T cell repertoires in COVID-19. Profiling relied on immunoSEQ multiplex PCR, and the TCRdb table lists in-frame clones only, not all of them. The data contain roughly 200,000 clones, approximately 83% of them singletons. Sequenced sample: PBMCs or T cells enriched from blood (not recorded which). The receptor source for this set is a woman aged 40 to 50 with acute COVID-19.

The chain uses TRBV5-6 and TRBJ1-2, with D unresolved. Trimming left V 3 bases short and J 0 bases short, with 6 bases between. CDR1 is SGHDT and CDR2 is YYEEEE in the germline V gene. The CDR3 has 13 residues. The CDR3 protein is CASSSGTNYGYTF. In nucleotides, the CDR3 is TGTGCCAGCAGCTCCGGGACTAACTATGGCTACACCTTC.

The gene calls are TRBV7-2 and TRBJ2-7; 8 positions match TRBD1. The germline gives CDR1 SGHTA, CDR2 FQGNSA. The CDR3 totals 15 residues. V dropped 5 bases and J dropped 1; count of bases not matched to a gene: 7. The CDR3 spells CASSPDRGDSYEQYF. The CDR3, as DNA: TGTGCCAGCAGCCCAGACAGGGGAGATTCCTACGAGCAGTACTTC.

This clone showed up just once. The chain carries TRBV7-9 and TRBJ1-1, with D tentatively TRBD1 (6 bases). The CDR3 loop spans 17 amino acids. Trimming removed 1 base at V and 2 bases at J, with 17 bases between. Looked up from germline, CDR1 is SEHNR and CDR2 is FQNEAQ (reference sequence). CDR3 amino acids: CASSLDQWGHINTEAFF. The CDR3 nucleotides are TGTGCCAGCAGCTTAGATCAGTGGGGACATATTAACACTGAAGCTTTCTTT.

The gene calls are TRBV7-9 and TRBJ2-5; no definite D call. Trimming removed 2 bases at V and 5 bases at J, with 15 bases between. Germline V gene data show CDR1 as SEHNR and CDR2 as FQNEAQ (reference sequence). This CDR3 has 15 amino acids. CDR3 loop: CASSLWSSLKETQYF. The CDR3 DNA follows: TGTGCCAGCAGCTTATGGAGCAGCCTCAAGGAGACCCAGTACTTC.

The V call is TRBV7-9, the J call TRBJ2-1; 7 bases match TRBD2. This CDR3 is built from 17 residues. Germline lookup yields CDR1 SEHNR and CDR2 FQNEAQ (reference sequence). Trimming at V came to 5 bases and at J to 4 bases, leaving 14 bases not matched to a gene. This CDR3 reads CASSLPLAGEGYNEQFF. The CDR3 bases are TGTGCCAGCAGCCTCCCTCTGGCGGGAGAGGGTTACAATGAGCAGTTCTTC.

The rearrangement uses TRBV11-2 and TRBJ2-7, with a tentative D call TRBD1 (7 bases). CDR1 is SGHAT and CDR2 is FQNNGV in the germline V gene. V lost 1 base, J lost 5 bases, and 12 bases lay in between. The CDR3 is 14 amino acids. CDR3 sequence: CASSLGGGGDEQYF. In DNA, the CDR3 is TGTGCCAGCAGCTTAGGCGGAGGGGGCGACGAGCAGTACTTC.

The chain has TRBV19 and TRBJ1-5, with 10 nucleotides matching TRBD1. This CDR3 contains 17 residues. Germline V gives CDR1 LNHDA, CDR2 SQIVND (reference sequence). V trimming: 6 bases; J trimming: 3 bases; junction bases outside the gene matches: 11. DNA of the CDR3: TGTGCCAGTAGGGCTGACAGGGGGCGAAGGGACAATCAGCCCCAGCATTTT. This gives the protein CASRADRGRRDNQPQHF.

The gene calls are TRBV7-8 and TRBJ1-5; D is unclear. The CDR3 runs to 13 residues. Trimming stripped 6 bases from V and 0 bases from J, with 6 bases between. Germline values: CDR1 SGHVS, CDR2 FQNEAQ. The CDR3 here is CASSRLSNQPQHF. CDR3 bases: TGTGCCAGCAGTCGTCTTAGCAATCAGCCCCAGCATTTT.

This clone was observed once. The V gene is TRBV4-1, the J gene TRBJ1-5; no firm D call. The V gene lost 2 bases and the J gene lost 1 base, with 9 bases spanning the gap. This CDR3 region has 15 residues. CDR1 MGHRA and CDR2 YSYEKL come from the germline V gene. DNA of the CDR3: TGCGCCAGCAGCCAACCCCTTTTAAGCAATCAGCCCCAGCATTTT. This codes for CASSQPLLSNQPQHF.